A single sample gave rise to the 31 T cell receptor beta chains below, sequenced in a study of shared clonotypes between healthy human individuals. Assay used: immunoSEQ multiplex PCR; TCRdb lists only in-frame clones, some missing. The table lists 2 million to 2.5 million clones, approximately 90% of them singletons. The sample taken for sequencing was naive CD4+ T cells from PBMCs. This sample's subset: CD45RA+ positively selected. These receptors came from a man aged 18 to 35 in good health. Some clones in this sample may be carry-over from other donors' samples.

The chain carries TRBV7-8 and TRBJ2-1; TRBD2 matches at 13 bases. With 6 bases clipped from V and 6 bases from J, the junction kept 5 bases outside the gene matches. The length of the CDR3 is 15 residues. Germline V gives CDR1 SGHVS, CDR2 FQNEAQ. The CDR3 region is CASSARTSGSNEQFF. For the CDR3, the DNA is TGTGCCAGCAGTGCCCGGACTAGCGGGAGCAATGAGCAGTTCTTC.

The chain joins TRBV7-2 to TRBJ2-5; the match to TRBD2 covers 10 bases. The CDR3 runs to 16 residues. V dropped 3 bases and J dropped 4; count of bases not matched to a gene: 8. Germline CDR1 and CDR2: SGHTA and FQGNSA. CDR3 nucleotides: TGTGCCAGCAGCTTGGGGAGCGGGAGGGCCGGAGAGACCCAGTACTTC. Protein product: CASSLGSGRAGETQYF.

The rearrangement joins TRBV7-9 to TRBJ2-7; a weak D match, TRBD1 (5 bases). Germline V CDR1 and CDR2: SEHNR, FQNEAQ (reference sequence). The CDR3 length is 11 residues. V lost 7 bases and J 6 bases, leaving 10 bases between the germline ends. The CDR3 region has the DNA TGTGCCAGCAAAAATCAGGGCGAGCAGTACTTC. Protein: CASKNQGEQYF.

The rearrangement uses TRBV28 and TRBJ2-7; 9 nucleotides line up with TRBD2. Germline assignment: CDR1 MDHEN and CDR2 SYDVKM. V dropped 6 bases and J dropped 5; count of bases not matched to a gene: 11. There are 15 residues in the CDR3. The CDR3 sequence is CASSPSGGLANEQYF. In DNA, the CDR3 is TGTGCCAGCAGCCCGAGCGGGGGGCTGGCAAACGAGCAGTACTTC.

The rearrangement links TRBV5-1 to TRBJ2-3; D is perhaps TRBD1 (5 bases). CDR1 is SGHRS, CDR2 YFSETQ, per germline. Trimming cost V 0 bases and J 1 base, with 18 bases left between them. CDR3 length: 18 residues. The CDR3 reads CASSLVVGAPSRTDTQYF. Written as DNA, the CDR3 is TGCGCCAGCAGCTTGGTAGTAGGGGCGCCAAGCCGCACAGATACGCAGTATTTT.

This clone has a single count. CDR3 loop: CASSNRGRFDEQFF. CDR3 DNA: TGTGCCAGCAGCAATCGGGGCAGGTTCGATGAGCAGTTCTTC. V gene TRBV5-4 combines with J gene TRBJ2-1; possibly TRBD1 or TRBD2 for D (5 bases each). The ends were cut back, 4 bases at V and 8 bases at J, with 16 bases in the middle. The CDR3 length is 14 residues. Per the germline V gene, CDR1 is SGHNT and CDR2 is YYREEE (reference sequence).

In DNA, the CDR3 is TGTGCCAGCAGCCTGTTAACAGAACTAAGGAACACTGAAGCTTTCTTT. This sequence encodes CASSLLTELRNTEAFF. The V call is TRBV9, the J call TRBJ1-1, with no clear D. This CDR3 has 16 amino acids. Looked up from germline, CDR1 is SGDLS and CDR2 is YYNGEE. V lost 4 bases and J lost 1, with 17 bases in between.

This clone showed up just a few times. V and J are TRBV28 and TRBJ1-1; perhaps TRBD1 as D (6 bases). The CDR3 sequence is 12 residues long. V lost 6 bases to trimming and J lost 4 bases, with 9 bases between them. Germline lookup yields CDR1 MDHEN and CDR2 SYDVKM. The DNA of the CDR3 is TGTGCCAGCAGGGGGGCTGGCACTGAAGCTTTCTTT. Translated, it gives CASRGAGTEAFF.

The CDR3 nucleotides read TGTGCCAGCAGCCGACAGGGATCGAACACCGGGGAGCTGTTTTTT. Translated: CASSRQGSNTGELFF. The chain links TRBV6-5 to TRBJ2-2; 7 nucleotides match TRBD1. Germline trimming cut 6 bases from V and 0 bases from J; bases unmatched to any gene: 4. The germline CDR1 and CDR2 sequences are MNHEY and SVGAGI. The length of the CDR3 is 15 residues.

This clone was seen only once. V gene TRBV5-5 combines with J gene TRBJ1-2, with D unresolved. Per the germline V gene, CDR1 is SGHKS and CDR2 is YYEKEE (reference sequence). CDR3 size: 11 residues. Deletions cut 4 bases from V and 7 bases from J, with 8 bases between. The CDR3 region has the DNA TGTGCCAGCAGCCAGAATAGTGGCTACACCTTC. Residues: CASSQNSGYTF.

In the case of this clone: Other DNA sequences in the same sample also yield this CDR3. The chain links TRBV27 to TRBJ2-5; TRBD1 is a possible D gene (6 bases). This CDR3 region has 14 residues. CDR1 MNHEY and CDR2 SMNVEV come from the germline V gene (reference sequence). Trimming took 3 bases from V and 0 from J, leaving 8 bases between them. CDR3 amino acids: CASSFDRNQETQYF. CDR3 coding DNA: TGTGCCAGCAGTTTCGACAGGAACCAAGAGACCCAGTACTTC.

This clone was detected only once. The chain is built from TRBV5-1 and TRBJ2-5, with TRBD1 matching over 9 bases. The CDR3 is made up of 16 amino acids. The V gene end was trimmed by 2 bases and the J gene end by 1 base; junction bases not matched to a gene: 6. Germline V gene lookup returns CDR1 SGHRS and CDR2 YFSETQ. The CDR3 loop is CASSFLGDRAQETQYF. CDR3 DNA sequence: TGCGCCAGCAGCTTTTTGGGGGACAGGGCCCAAGAGACCCAGTACTTC.

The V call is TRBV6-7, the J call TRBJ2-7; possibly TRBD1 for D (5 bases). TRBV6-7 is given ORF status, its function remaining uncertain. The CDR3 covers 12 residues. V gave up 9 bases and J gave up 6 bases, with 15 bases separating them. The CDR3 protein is CASGLGAFEQYF. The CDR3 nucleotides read TGTGCCAGTGGGTTAGGGGCGTTCGAGCAGTACTTC.

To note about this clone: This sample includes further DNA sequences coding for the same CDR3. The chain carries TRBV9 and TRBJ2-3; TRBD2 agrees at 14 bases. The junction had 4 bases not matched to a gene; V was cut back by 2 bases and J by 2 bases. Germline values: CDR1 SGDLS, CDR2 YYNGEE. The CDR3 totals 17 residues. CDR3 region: CASSVGTSGGYTDTQYF. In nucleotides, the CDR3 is TGTGCCAGCAGCGTGGGGACTAGCGGGGGATACACAGATACGCAGTATTTT.

In DNA, the CDR3 is TGTGCCAGCAGCTTAGGTGCGGGCGGTGAGCAGTTCTTC. It specifies CASSLGAGGEQFF. J is TRBJ2-1 and V is TRBV7-9; D may be TRBD2 (5 bases). This CDR3 spans 13 amino acids. Trimming removed 1 base at V and 9 bases at J, with 10 bases between. Germline V gene lookup returns CDR1 SEHNR and CDR2 FQNEAQ (reference sequence).

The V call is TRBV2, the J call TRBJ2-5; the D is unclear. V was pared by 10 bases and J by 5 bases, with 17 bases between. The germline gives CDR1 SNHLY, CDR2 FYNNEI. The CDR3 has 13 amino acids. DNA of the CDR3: TGTGCCACCCGGACGGCGTTTGGCGAGACCCAGTACTTC. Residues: CATRTAFGETQYF.

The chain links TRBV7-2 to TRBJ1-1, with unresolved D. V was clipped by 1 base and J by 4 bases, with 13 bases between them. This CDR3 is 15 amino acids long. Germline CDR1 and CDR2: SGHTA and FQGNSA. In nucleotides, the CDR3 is TGTGCCAGCAGCTTAGAAGTATCGGGGTCCACTGAAGCTTTCTTT. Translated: CASSLEVSGSTEAFF.

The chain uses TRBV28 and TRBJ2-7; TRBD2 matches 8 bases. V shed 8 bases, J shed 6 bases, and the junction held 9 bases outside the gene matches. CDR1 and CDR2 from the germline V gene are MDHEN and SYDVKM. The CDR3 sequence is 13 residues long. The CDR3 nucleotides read TGTGCCAGCGGCGGGGCTAGCGGGCGCGAGCAGTACTTC. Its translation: CASGGASGREQYF.

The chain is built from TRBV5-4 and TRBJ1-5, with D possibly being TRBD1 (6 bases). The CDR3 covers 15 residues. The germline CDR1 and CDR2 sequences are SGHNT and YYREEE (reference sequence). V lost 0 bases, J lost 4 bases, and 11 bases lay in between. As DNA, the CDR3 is TGTGCCAGCAGCTTGGGGGGACACGGTAATCAGCCCCAGCATTTT. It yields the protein CASSLGGHGNQPQHF.

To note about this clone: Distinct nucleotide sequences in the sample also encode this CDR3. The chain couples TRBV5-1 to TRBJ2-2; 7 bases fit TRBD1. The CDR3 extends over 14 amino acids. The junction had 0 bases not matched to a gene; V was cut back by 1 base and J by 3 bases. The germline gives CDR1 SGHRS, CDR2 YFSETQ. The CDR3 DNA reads TGCGCCAGCAGCTTGACAGGGGACACCGGGGAGCTGTTTTTT. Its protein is CASSLTGDTGELFF. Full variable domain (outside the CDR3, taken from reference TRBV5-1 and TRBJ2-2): KAGVTQTPRYLIKTRGQQVTLSCSPISGHRSVSWYQQTPGQGLQFLFEYFSETQRNKGNFPGRFSGRQFSNSRSEMNVSTLELGDSALYLCASSLTGDTGELFFGEGSRLTVL.

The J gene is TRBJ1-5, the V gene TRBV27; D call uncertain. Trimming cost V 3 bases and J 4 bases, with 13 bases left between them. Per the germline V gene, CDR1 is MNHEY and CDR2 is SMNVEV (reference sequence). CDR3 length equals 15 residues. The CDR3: CASSFRARGNQPQHF. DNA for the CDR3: TGTGCCAGCAGTTTCCGGGCGAGAGGTAATCAGCCCCAGCATTTT.

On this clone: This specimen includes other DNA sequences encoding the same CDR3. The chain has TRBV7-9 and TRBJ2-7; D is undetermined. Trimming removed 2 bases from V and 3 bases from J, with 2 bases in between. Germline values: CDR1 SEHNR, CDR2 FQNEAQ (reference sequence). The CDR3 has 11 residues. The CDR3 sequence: CASSLNYEQYF. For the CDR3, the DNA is TGTGCCAGCAGCTTAAACTACGAGCAGTACTTC. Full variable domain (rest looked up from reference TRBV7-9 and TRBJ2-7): DTGVSQNPRHKITKRGQNVTFRCDPISEHNRLYWYRQTLGQGPEFLTYFQNEAQLEKSRLLSDRFSAERPKGSFSTLEIQRTEQGDSAMYLCASSLNYEQYFGPGTRLTVT.

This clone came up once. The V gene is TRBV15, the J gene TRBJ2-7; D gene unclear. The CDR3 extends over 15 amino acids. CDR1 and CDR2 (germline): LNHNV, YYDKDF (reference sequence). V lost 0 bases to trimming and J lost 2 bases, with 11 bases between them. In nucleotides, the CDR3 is TGTGCCACCAGCAGAGATTTAGCCCGGACCTACGAGCAGTACTTC. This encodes CATSRDLARTYEQYF.

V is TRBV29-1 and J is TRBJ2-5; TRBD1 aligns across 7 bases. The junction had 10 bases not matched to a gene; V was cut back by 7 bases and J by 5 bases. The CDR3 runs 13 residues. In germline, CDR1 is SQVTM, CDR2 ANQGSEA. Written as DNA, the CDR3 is TGCAGCGCCGACCGGACAGGTGGGGAGACCCAGTACTTC. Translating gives CSADRTGGETQYF.

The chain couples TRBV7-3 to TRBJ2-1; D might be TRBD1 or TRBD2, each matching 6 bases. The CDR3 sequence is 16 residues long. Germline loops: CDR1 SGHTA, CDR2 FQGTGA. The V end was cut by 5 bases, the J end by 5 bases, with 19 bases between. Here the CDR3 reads CASSQGGGGTHNEQFF. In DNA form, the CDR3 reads TGTGCCAGCAGCCAAGGGGGAGGCGGGACCCACAATGAGCAGTTCTTC. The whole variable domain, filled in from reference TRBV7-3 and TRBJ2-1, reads GAGVSQTPSNKVTEKGKYVELRCDPISGHTALYWYRQSLGQGPEFLIYFQGTGAADDSGLPNDRFFAVRPEGSVSTLKIQRTERGDSAVYLCASSQGGGGTHNEQFFGPGTRLTVL.

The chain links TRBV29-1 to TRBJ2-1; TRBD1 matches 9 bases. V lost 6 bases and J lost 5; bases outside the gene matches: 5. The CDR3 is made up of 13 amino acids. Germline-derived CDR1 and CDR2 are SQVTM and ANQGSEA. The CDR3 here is CSVGQGQHNEQFF. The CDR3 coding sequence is TGCAGCGTGGGACAGGGACAACACAATGAGCAGTTCTTC.

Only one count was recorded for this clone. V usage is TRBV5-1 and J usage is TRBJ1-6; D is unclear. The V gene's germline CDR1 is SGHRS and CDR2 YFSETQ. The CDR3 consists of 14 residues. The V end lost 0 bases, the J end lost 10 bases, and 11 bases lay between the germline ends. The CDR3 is CASSLGGPRSPLHF. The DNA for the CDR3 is TGCGCCAGCAGCTTGGGTGGGCCGAGGTCACCCCTCCACTTT.

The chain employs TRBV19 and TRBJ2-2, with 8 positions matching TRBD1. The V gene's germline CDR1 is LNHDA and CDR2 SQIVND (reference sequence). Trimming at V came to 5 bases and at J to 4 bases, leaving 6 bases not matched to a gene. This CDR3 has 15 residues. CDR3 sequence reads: CASSLRTGSTGELFF. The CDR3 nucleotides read TGTGCCAGTAGTTTGAGGACAGGGAGCACCGGGGAGCTGTTTTTT.

Written as DNA, the CDR3 is TGCAGTGGGGGACAGCGCGACGGCACCGGGGAGCTGTTTTTT. Encoded protein: CSGGQRDGTGELFF. V gene TRBV29-1 combines with J gene TRBJ2-2; 7 positions agree with TRBD1. The CDR3 has 14 amino acids. The germline CDR1 and CDR2 sequences are SQVTM and ANQGSEA.

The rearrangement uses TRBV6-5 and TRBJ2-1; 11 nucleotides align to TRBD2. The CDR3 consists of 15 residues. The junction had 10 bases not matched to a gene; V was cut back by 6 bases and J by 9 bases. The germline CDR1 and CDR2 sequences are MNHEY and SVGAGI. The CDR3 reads CASRLLAGVQGEQFF. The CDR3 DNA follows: TGTGCCAGCAGGTTACTAGCGGGAGTTCAGGGTGAGCAGTTCTTC.

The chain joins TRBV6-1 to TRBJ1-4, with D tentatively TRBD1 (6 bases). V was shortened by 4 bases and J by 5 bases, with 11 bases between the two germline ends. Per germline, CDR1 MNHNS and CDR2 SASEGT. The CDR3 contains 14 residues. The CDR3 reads CASSGGHGNEKLFF. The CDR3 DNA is TGTGCCAGCAGTGGGGGACACGGGAATGAAAAACTGTTTTTT.